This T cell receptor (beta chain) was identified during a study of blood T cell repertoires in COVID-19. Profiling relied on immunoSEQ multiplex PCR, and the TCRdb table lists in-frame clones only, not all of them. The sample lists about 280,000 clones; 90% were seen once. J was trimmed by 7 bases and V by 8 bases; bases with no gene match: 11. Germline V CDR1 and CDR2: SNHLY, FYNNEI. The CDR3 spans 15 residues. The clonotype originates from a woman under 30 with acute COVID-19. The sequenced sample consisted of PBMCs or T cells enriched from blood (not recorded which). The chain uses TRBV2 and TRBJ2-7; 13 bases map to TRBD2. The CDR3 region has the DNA TGTGCCAGCTGGGCCTGGACTAGCGGGAGTAGGGAGCAGTACTTC. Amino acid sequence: CASWAWTSGSREQYF.